The clone carrying this T cell receptor beta chain was found once. The CDR3 has 16 residues. Germline V gene data show CDR1 as KGHSH and CDR2 as LQKENI. V was clipped by 0 bases and J by 2 bases; unmatched bases: 4. In terms of age and location, participants ranged from roughly 18 to 100 years and lived in about two dozen US areas. Categorization into cohorts depended on clinical history that participants reported. The data were obtained in a study of blood T cell repertoires in COVID-19. Study overall: Nucleic acid was either cDNA or gDNA, and it came from T cells, B-cell-depleted T cells, or PBMCs.

The repertoire was sequenced with immunoSEQ multiplex PCR; TCRdb's copy has only in-frame clones and lacks some. The data contain around 250,000 clones, more than 85% of them singletons. The J gene is TRBJ1-2, the V gene TRBV18; 9 bases match TRBD1. The TCR comes from a man aged 35 to 55 who had been exposed to COVID-19. Sequenced sample: PBMCs or T cells enriched from blood (not recorded which). The CDR3 reads CASSPPGQGRNYGYTF. The CDR3 coding sequence is TGTGCCAGCTCACCACCGGGACAGGGTCGCAACTATGGCTACACCTTC. Full variable domain (remainder filled in from reference TRBV18 and TRBJ1-2): NAGVMQNPRHLVRRRGQEARLRCSPMKGHSHVYWYRQLPEEGLKFMVYLQKENIIDESGMPKERFSAEFPKEGPSILRIQQVVRGDSAAYFCASSPPGQGRNYGYTFGSGTRLTVV.